The 2 T cell receptor beta chains presented below share a single source sample, sequenced in a study of blood T cell repertoires in COVID-19. The table came from immunoSEQ multiplex PCR; TCRdb's copy has only in-frame clones and leaves some out. The sample consists of about 25,000 clones, approximately 79% of them appearing once. The sample taken for sequencing was peripheral blood. These receptors all come from a woman at least 80 years old with acute or convalescent COVID-19.

The V call is TRBV10-3, the J call TRBJ1-1; 8 bases align to TRBD1. The J segment lost 1 base and the V segment lost 7 bases, leaving 2 bases of the junction unmatched. Germline V gives CDR1 ENHRY, CDR2 SYGVKD. The CDR3 is 13 amino acids. CDR3 bases: TGTGCCATCATGGGGACAGGGAACACTGAAGCTTTCTTT. Its translation: CAIMGTGNTEAFF.

The chain joins TRBV19 to TRBJ1-1, with TRBD1 matching 8 bases. This CDR3 has 16 residues. Germline V gene sequence: CDR1 LNHDA, CDR2 SQIVND (reference sequence). The J segment lost 4 bases and the V segment lost 6 bases, leaving 13 bases of the junction unmatched. The CDR3 is CASSDRGVGAGTEAFF. CDR3 DNA: TGTGCCAGTAGCGACAGGGGCGTTGGGGCGGGCACTGAAGCTTTCTTT.